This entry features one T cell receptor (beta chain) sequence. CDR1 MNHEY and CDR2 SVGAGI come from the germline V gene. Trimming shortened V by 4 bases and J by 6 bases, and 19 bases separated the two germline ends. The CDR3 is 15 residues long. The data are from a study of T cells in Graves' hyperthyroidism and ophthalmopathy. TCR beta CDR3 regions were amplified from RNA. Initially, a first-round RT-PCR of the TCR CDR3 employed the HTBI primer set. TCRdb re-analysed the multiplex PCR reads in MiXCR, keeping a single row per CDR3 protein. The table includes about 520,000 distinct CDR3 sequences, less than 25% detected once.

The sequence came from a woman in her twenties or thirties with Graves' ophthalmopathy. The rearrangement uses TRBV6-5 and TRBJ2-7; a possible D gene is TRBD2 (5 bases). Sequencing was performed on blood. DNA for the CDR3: TGTGCCAGCAGTTTAGGAGGCCTACGGCCCGGCGAGCAGTACTTC. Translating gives CASSLGGLRPGEQYF.